The 26 T cell receptor gamma chains below come from one sample, sequenced in a study of Vδ1+ human thymocytes. The study, taken as a whole, reports: Highly polyclonal TRG and TRD repertoires with Gaussian CDR3 length distributions appeared in thymus.

Extracted RNA was reverse transcribed into cDNA. The CDR3 regions were amplified by multiplex PCR from V-gene primers to a constant-region primer. TCRdb re-analyzed the multiplex PCR reads via CATT. This table holds tens of thousands of gamma-chain clones, roughly a fifth found once. Their target antigens are unknown. The sequencing input was Vdelta1+ gamma-delta thymocytes from the thymus. Subset meaning: FACS-sorted CD3+ TCRalphabeta- TCRVdelta1+ TCRVdelta2- thymocytes. These receptors originate from a girl under two years old who had congenital heart surgery.

The chain employs TRGV3 and TRGJ1 or TRGJ2. This CDR3 comprises 13 residues. The germline gives CDR1 VTNTFY, CDR2 YDVSTARD (reference sequence). With V trimmed by 0 bases and J by 16 bases, 15 bases remained unmatched. As DNA, the CDR3 is TGTGCCACCTGGGACAGGCACAGATTACGTAGCCTCTTT. Its translation is CATWDRHRLRSLF.

This clone was picked up a small number of times. The identical CDR3 is also encoded by other nucleotide sequences in the sample. The genes are TRGV8 and TRGJ1 or TRGJ2. V shed 3 bases, J shed 3 bases, and the junction held 8 bases outside the gene matches. In germline, CDR1 is VENAVY, CDR2 YDSYNSRV. CDR3 length: 14 amino acids. In DNA, the CDR3 is TGTGCCACCTGGGATCCCCCCTCTTATTATAAGAAACTCTTT. It codes for CATWDPPSYYKKLF.

The rearrangement uses TRGV2 and TRGJ1 or TRGJ2. The CDR3 sequence is 12 residues long. The V segment lost 5 bases and the J segment 9 bases; nucleotides outside the gene matches: 10. Germline CDR1 is EGSNGY and CDR2 is YDSYNSKV. The CDR3 region is CATWAARGKKLF. In nucleotides, the CDR3 is TGTGCCACCTGGGCCGCCCGGGGTAAGAAACTCTTT.

Comments on this clone: Since a much larger clone is just one base distant, this may be a read error. Different DNA sequences within this sample yield the same CDR3. The rearrangement links TRGV3 to TRGJ1 or TRGJ2. This CDR3 spans 13 amino acids. Germline CDR1 reads VTNTFY; CDR2 reads YDVSTARD (reference sequence). J gave up 6 bases and V 0 bases, and 5 bases lay outside the gene matches. Here the CDR3 reads CATWDRLCYKKLF. The CDR3 nucleotides read TGTGCCACCTGGGACAGGCTTTGTTATAAGAAACTCTTT.

As regards this clone: Other DNA variants within this sample encode the same CDR3. This chain links TRGV2 with TRGJ1 or TRGJ2. V was pared by 0 bases and J by 3 bases, with 5 bases of the junction left unmatched. CDR1 is EGSNGY, CDR2 YDSYNSKV, per germline. The CDR3 extends over 14 amino acids. As DNA, the CDR3 is TGTGCCACCTGGGACGGGCTAGGTTATTATAAGAAACTCTTT. Translating it yields CATWDGLGYYKKLF.

This clone was detected a few times. The genes are TRGV4 and TRGJ1 or TRGJ2. Germline trimming cut 0 bases from V and 7 bases from J; bases unmatched to any gene: 9. The CDR3 is made up of 14 amino acids. The germline gives CDR1 EGSTGY, CDR2 YDSYTSSV. The DNA of the CDR3 is TGTGCCACCTGGGATGGGCTCTTTAACTATAAGAAACTCTTT. Translated: CATWDGLFNYKKLF.

With regard to this clone: One junction end disagrees with the germline gene, perhaps due to a read error. The chain combines TRGV3 with TRGJ1 or TRGJ2. The CDR3 length is 14 residues. CDR1 and CDR2 from the germline V gene are VTNTFY and YDVSTARD (reference sequence). The CDR3 nucleotides read TGTGCCACCCGGGACAAGCCGTATTATTATAAGAAACTCTTT. Amino acids: CATRDKPYYYKKLF.

This clone occurred many times. This sequence joins TRGV4 and TRGJP2. Trimming at V came to 4 bases and at J to 3 bases, leaving 2 bases not matched to a gene. CDR1 and CDR2 from the germline V gene are EGSTGY and YDSYTSSV. This CDR3 contains 13 residues. CDR3 sequence reads: CATWEGSDWIKTF. The DNA for the CDR3 is TGTGCCACCTGGGAAGGTAGTGATTGGATCAAGACGTTT.

V is TRGV9 and J is TRGJ1 or TRGJ2. The CDR3 is 12 residues long. Trimming took 0 bases from V and 12 from J; bases not matched to a gene: 8. Germline lookup yields CDR1 GITISATS and CDR2 ISYDGTV (reference sequence). In nucleotides, the CDR3 is TGTGCCTTGTGGGAGGTGCGAGAAGTGAAACTCTTT. It specifies CALWEVREVKLF.

This clone qualifies as medium-sized. Other DNA sequences in this sample translate to the same CDR3. The rearrangement uses TRGV2 and TRGJ1 or TRGJ2. The germline V gene has CDR1 EGSNGY and CDR2 YDSYNSKV. The CDR3 has 13 amino acids. The V gene end was trimmed by 0 bases and the J gene end by 5 bases; junction bases not matched to a gene: 4. CDR3 sequence reads: CATWDGPNYKKLF. DNA for the CDR3: TGTGCCACCTGGGACGGGCCGAATTATAAGAAACTCTTT.

This clone occurred a few times. This chain joins TRGV3 and TRGJ1 or TRGJ2. V shed 5 bases, J shed 12 bases, and the junction held 13 bases outside the gene matches. Looked up from germline, CDR1 is VTNTFY and CDR2 is YDVSTARD (reference sequence). The CDR3 extends over 12 amino acids. Here the CDR3 DNA reads TGTGCCACCTGGGTCATCTCATTGGGGAAACTCTTT. Its protein is CATWVISLGKLF.

The chain recombines TRGV2 with TRGJ1 or TRGJ2. The CDR3 totals 12 residues. J lost 11 bases, V lost 0 bases, and 7 bases had no gene match. Germline V gene lookup returns CDR1 EGSNGY and CDR2 YDSYNSKV. CDR3: CATWDGSWEKLF. CDR3 nucleotide sequence: TGTGCCACCTGGGACGGGTCGTGGGAGAAACTCTTT.

A few counts support this clone. The chain is built from TRGV4 and TRGJ1 or TRGJ2. V shed 6 bases and J 6 bases; nucleotides not matched to a gene: 8. Germline CDR1 is EGSTGY and CDR2 is YDSYTSSV. This CDR3 has 12 amino acids. CDR3 nucleotides: TGTGCCACCTGGCCATTCCGTTATAAGAAACTCTTT. Translation: CATWPFRYKKLF.

There are a few counts of this clone. Other DNA sequences in the same sample also yield this CDR3. The V gene is TRGV3, the J gene TRGJ1 or TRGJ2. The CDR3 consists of 13 residues. After removal of 4 bases from V and 3 bases from J, the junction contained 6 bases not matched to a gene. The germline V gene has CDR1 VTNTFY and CDR2 YDVSTARD (reference sequence). CDR3 coding DNA: TGTGCCACCTGGGATCGGGGTTATTATAAGAAACTCTTT. Its translation: CATWDRGYYKKLF.

As to this clone: This same CDR3 is encoded by further DNA sequences in the sample. The V gene is TRGV2, the J gene TRGJ1 or TRGJ2. J gave up 9 bases and V 1 base, and 6 bases lay outside the gene matches. This CDR3 spans 12 amino acids. The germline CDR1 and CDR2 sequences are EGSNGY and YDSYNSKV. The DNA for the CDR3 is TGTGCCACCTGGGACGGTAACTCTAAGAAACTCTTT. As protein: CATWDGNSKKLF.

About this clone: At one end the junction does not follow the germline gene, possibly because of a read error. The V gene is TRGV9, the J gene TRGJP2. Germline V gene data show CDR1 as GITISATS and CDR2 as ISYDGTV (reference sequence). This CDR3 region has 17 residues. CDR3 in amino acids: CALWEVWTWLGDWIKTF. CDR3 coding DNA: TGTGCCTTGTGGGAGGTTTGGACGTGGTTGGGTGATTGGATTAAGACGTTT.

This chain joins TRGV2 and TRGJ1 or TRGJ2. The germline CDR1 and CDR2 sequences are EGSNGY and YDSYNSKV. This CDR3 has 15 amino acids. V gave up 0 bases and J gave up 5 bases; unmatched junction bases: 10. The CDR3 loop is CATWDGLGRDYKKLF. DNA of the CDR3: TGTGCCACCTGGGACGGGCTTGGTCGGGATTATAAGAAACTCTTT.

J is TRGJ1 or TRGJ2 and V is TRGV2. The CDR3 runs 14 residues. Trimming took 0 bases from V and 6 from J; bases not matched to a gene: 8. Germline-derived CDR1 and CDR2 are EGSNGY and YDSYNSKV. The chain's CDR3 is CATWDGHVFYKKLF. As DNA, the CDR3 is TGTGCCACCTGGGACGGGCACGTTTTTTATAAGAAACTCTTT.

As for this clone: A much larger clone lies one base from this, so it may be a read error. The identical CDR3 is also encoded by other nucleotide sequences in the sample. The chain links TRGV4 to TRGJ1 or TRGJ2. Trimming cost V 0 bases and J 2 bases; bases outside gene matches: 4. The CDR3 length is 14 residues. Germline CDR1 is EGSTGY and CDR2 is YDSYTSSV. The CDR3 DNA reads as TGTGCCACCTGGGATGGGCGAGATTATTATAAGAAACTCTTT. Translating gives CATWDGRDYYKKLF.

This clone has only a few counts. The chain links TRGV8 to TRGJP2. The V gene's germline CDR1 is VENAVY and CDR2 YDSYNSRV. V shed 5 bases and J 3 bases; nucleotides not matched to a gene: 12. This CDR3 contains 16 residues. CDR3 in amino acids: CATWGSKEGSDWIKTF. In DNA form, the CDR3 reads TGTGCCACCTGGGGCTCTAAGGAGGGTAGTGATTGGATCAAGACGTTT.

As regards this clone: One end of the junction is discordant with germline, which a read error may explain. The rearrangement uses TRGV4 and TRGJ1 or TRGJ2. This CDR3 has 12 amino acids. From germline, CDR1 is EGSTGY and CDR2 YDSYTSSV. The CDR3 is CAAWDFRKKKLF. In DNA, the CDR3 is TGTGCCGCCTGGGATTTTCGAAAAAAGAAACTCTTT.

The chain has TRGV3 and TRGJ1 or TRGJ2. Looked up from germline, CDR1 is VTNTFY and CDR2 is YDVSTARD (reference sequence). V dropped 1 base and J dropped 0; count of bases not matched to a gene: 9. This CDR3 has 16 amino acids. The CDR3 DNA follows: TGTGCCACCTGGGACAGCTTCGCACTGAATTATTATAAGAAACTCTTT. Translation gives CATWDSFALNYYKKLF.

The rearrangement links TRGV2 to TRGJ1 or TRGJ2. Germline V lookup: CDR1 EGSNGY, CDR2 YDSYNSKV. This CDR3 has 15 residues. Losses at the gene ends were 0 bases for V and 6 bases for J; bases not matched to a gene: 11. As DNA, the CDR3 is TGTGCCACCTGGGACGGGCTCCCCCTTGGTTATAAGAAACTCTTT. Its protein product is CATWDGLPLGYKKLF.

The chain uses TRGV9 and TRGJ1 or TRGJ2. In germline, CDR1 is GITISATS, CDR2 ISYDGTV (reference sequence). This CDR3 spans 13 amino acids. V lost 5 bases to trimming and J lost 2 bases; unmatched junction nucleotides: 6. Here the CDR3 DNA reads TGTGCCTTGTGGGCCAAAGATTATTATAAGAAACTCTTT. As protein: CALWAKDYYKKLF.

The sample holds a few counts of this clone. V usage is TRGV5 and J usage is TRGJ1 or TRGJ2. Trimming at V came to 0 bases and at J to 12 bases, leaving 5 bases not matched to a gene. The CDR3 runs to 11 residues. Germline CDR1 is VINAFY and CDR2 is YDVSNSKD. This chain's CDR3 is CATWDRPWKLF. CDR3 nucleotide sequence: TGTGCCACCTGGGACAGGCCTTGGAAACTCTTT.

This chain connects TRGV9 to TRGJ1 or TRGJ2. The CDR3 sequence is 14 residues long. The germline CDR1 and CDR2 sequences are GITISATS and ISYDGTV (reference sequence). Unmatched junction bases numbered 5, after V lost 0 bases and J lost 3 bases. CDR3 protein: CALWEVVGYYKKLF. In DNA form, the CDR3 reads TGTGCCTTGTGGGAGGTGGTCGGTTATTATAAGAAACTCTTT.